This T cell receptor (beta chain) was identified during a study of neurological immune-mediated disorders (dated by TCRdb to the late 2010s). Some background on the complete study: Peripheral blood TCR-beta repertoires from HTLV-I-associated myelopathy (HAM/TSP) patients, multiple sclerosis patients and healthy controls were compared by UMI-based sequencing. The cohort comprised 68 subjects: some 14 HAM/TSP patients, around 34 multiple sclerosis patients and around 20 healthy controls. The 95 to 110 TCR-beta libraries covered PBMC samples along with longitudinal samples, technical triplicates, and paired sorted CD4+ and CD8+ T-cell subsets. Overall study outcomes, separate from this receptor: TCR clonal expansion was highest in HAM/TSP patients and lowest in MS patients, with MS patients falling below even healthy controls. No identical CDR3 amino acid sequences were found to be shared among expanded clones across subjects, suggesting that TCR-beta repertoires were private in all groups.

As encoded in the germline V gene (reference sequence), CDR1 is LGHDT while CDR2 is YNNKEL. V lost 1 base and J lost 1 base; the stretch between them is 11 bases long. The CDR3, cysteine through phenylalanine, is 16 amino acids long. Here the CDR3 DNA is all that survives: 48 bases in frame from base 1. The healthy controls were volunteers from blood banks in Maryland, USA. For unsorted PBMC libraries, 2 million PBMCs were used after storage in RNAlater at -80 degrees C until RNA extraction. Peripheral blood was subjected to Ficoll-Hypaque density gradient centrifugation to isolate PBMCs, which were then cryopreserved in liquid nitrogen. To synthesize cDNA, template-switch 5'RACE was performed with a primer carrying a 10-nucleotide random unique molecular identifier so that each TCR transcript was tagged. Every sequencing run covered 15-18 subjects and yielded more than 200 million TCR-beta sequences. Total RNA was extracted with the RNeasy kit. TCR-beta VDJ regions were amplified with primers for the TCR constant region and the 5'RACE anchor, using the KAPA Real-time Library Amplification kit. Sample indexes and Illumina adaptors were added in a first PCR, after which library yield was increased in a second PCR. The roughly 650 bp TCR product was size-selected on a 2% E-gel SizeSelection system after Ampure bead purification. Before pooling, library quality was checked on a Bioanalyzer, concentration was measured with Qubit, and libraries were quantified with the Kapa Library Quantification kit. Libraries were sequenced paired-end 2 x 150 bp on an Illumina HiSeq 2500. To increase sequence diversity, about 25-31% phiX was spiked into each library pool. As for how the authors treated the data: The quality-filtered reads were processed with the UMI-based MiGEC pipeline, whose error correction step removed more than 75% of the raw TCR sequences. IMGT germline references were used for aligning VDJ genes, and each clonotype was defined as a unique CDR3 amino acid sequence together with its V-J genes. Clonal expansion, Shannon diversity and CDR3 relatedness were evaluated with VDJtools (CalcPairwiseDistances, ClusterSamples), while phylogenetic trees were built in CLCbio workbench. A clone was classed as expanded if it had 8 or more unique UMIs, a cutoff based on coefficient-of-variation modelling across technical triplicates. Through fastp at Q25 and MiXCR, TCRdb rebuilt clones from the public reads, retaining in-frame beta chains. Rows matching on CDR3 protein sequence are summarized as one entry with the most common DNA and genes. These V and J calls derive from TCRdb rather than the authors' analysis. This sample holds under 90,000 distinct CDR3 sequences; 10% were observed only once. In total, the top ten clones hold around 1.8% of the sample.

This clonotype was seen many times. This receptor's antigen is unknown. No qualities accompany the bases; no much larger clone lies one base away. The receptor was isolated from a man aged 35-49 years in good health. The specimen was PBMCs. The receptor chain draws on TRBV3-1 and TRBJ2-4; the D region may be TRBD1 or TRBD2, each matching 5 bases equally. Here the CDR3 is given as CASSQVRDGAKNIQYF. The DNA sequence follows: TGTGCCAGCAGCCAAGTAAGGGACGGGGCCAAAAACATTCAGTACTTC.